The 6 T cell receptor beta chains reported below all come from one sample, sequenced in a study of T cells in Graves' hyperthyroidism and ophthalmopathy. Amplification targeted TCR beta CDR3 regions from RNA transcripts. Primed by the HTBI set, a first-round RT-PCR was run on the TCR CDR3. MiXCR was run by TCRdb on the multiplex PCR reads, yielding one entry per CDR3 protein. Altogether about 50,000 distinct CDR3 sequences are present, roughly 50% being singletons, with the ten largest covering around an eighth. Sequenced: blood. The receptors were gathered from a woman aged 25 to 45 with Graves' ophthalmopathy.

This clonotype was seen ten or more times. The V call is TRBV5-1, the J call TRBJ2-1; 8 nucleotides agree with TRBD1. This CDR3 is built from 15 residues. Germline V gene lookup returns CDR1 SGHRS and CDR2 YFSETQ. V was pared by 0 bases and J by 9 bases, with 8 bases of the junction left unmatched. The CDR3 is CASSLVGQGMSEQFF. DNA for the CDR3: TGCGCCAGCAGCTTGGTAGGACAGGGCATGAGTGAGCAGTTCTTC.

V gene TRBV29-1 combines with J gene TRBJ1-2; TRBD1 might be the D (5 bases). The CDR3 has 15 residues. CDR1 is SQVTM and CDR2 is ANQGSEA in the germline V gene. V lost 8 bases and J 4 bases, leaving 23 bases between the germline ends. The CDR3, as DNA: TGCAGCAGCCGGGGGAGTCCCCCCCTGGCCTATGGCTACACCTTC. Its protein is CSSRGSPPLAYGYTF.

The chain links TRBV20-1 to TRBJ2-5; 11 bases fit TRBD1. The V and J ends lost 4 bases and 3 bases, in that order; junction bases with no gene match: 4. This CDR3 has 14 amino acids. Germline CDR1 DFQATT, CDR2 SNEGSKA (reference sequence). CDR3 DNA sequence: TGCAGTGCTATTCGGACAGGGGGCAAAGAGACCCAGTACTTC. Translated: CSAIRTGGKETQYF.

This clonotype has at least ten counts. The rearrangement uses TRBV20-1 and TRBJ1-5, with D perhaps TRBD1 (6 bases). Germline CDR1 and CDR2: DFQATT and SNEGSKA (reference sequence). V lost 3 bases, J lost 5 bases, and 11 bases lay in between. The CDR3 covers 13 residues. The chain's CDR3 is CSARIDRYQPQHF. The CDR3 coding sequence is TGCAGTGCTAGGATTGACAGGTATCAGCCCCAGCATTTT.

The chain uses TRBV3-1 and TRBJ2-7; D gene uncertain. V lost 0 bases, J lost 0 bases, and 15 bases lay in between. The CDR3 is 17 amino acids. Germline V gene data show CDR1 as LGHDT and CDR2 as YNNKEL (reference sequence). The CDR3 is CASSQEPAGYSSYEQYF. CDR3 sequence (DNA): TGTGCCAGCAGCCAAGAACCGGCAGGCTACAGCTCCTACGAGCAGTACTTC.

This chain links TRBV30 with TRBJ2-5; D remains ambiguous. This CDR3 contains 13 residues. V was shortened by 4 bases and J by 0 bases, with 9 bases between the two germline ends. Germline V lookup: CDR1 GTSNPN, CDR2 SVGIG (reference sequence). CDR3 residues: CAWNLQYQETQYF. CDR3 nucleotide sequence: TGTGCCTGGAATTTGCAGTACCAAGAGACCCAGTACTTC. Together with reference TRBV30 and TRBJ2-5, the CDR3 gives the full variable domain: SQTIHQWPATLVQPVGSPLSLECTVEGTSNPNLYWYRQAAGRGLQLLFYSVGIGQISSEVPQNLSASRPQDRQFILSSKKLLLSDSGFYLCAWNLQYQETQYFGPGTRLLVL.